The rows below give T cell receptor beta chains drawn from one sample of a study of identical twins. TCRdb analysed the 5' RACE reads with MiXCR anew, one entry per CDR3 protein. Among 450,000 or so distinct CDR3 sequences, approximately 15% were seen once, and the ten largest hold about 0.54%. The same specimen was also included in a second study, on yellow fever vaccine responses in identical twins.

Sequencing input: CD4+ T cells sorted from blood. Source of these receptors: a woman under 30 in good health. The CDR3 runs from the conserved cysteine through the conserved F or W. Each record gives: J gene, V gene, D gene, clone size, CDR3 length, CDR3 DNA, CDR3 protein. D genes are given only for firm matches. Clone size appears in some rows only: once, few, many, or a class for an expanded clone.

J: TRBJ2-3; V: TRBV29-1; D: NA; size: NA; length: 11; DNA: TGCAGCGTTGAAGACAGAGATACGCAGTATTTT; CDR3: CSVEDRDTQYF
J: TRBJ2-7; V: TRBV11-2; D: NA; size: few; length: 16; DNA: TGTGCCAGCAGCTTAGCCCGCACCAGCGGAGGCTACGAGCAGTACTTC; CDR3: CASSLARTSGGYEQYF
J: TRBJ2-5; V: TRBV5-4; D: NA; size: NA; length: 13; DNA: TGTGCCAGCAGCTCCGCGACGGGAGAGACCCAGTACTTC; CDR3: CASSSATGETQYF
J: TRBJ2-1; V: TRBV9; D: NA; size: few; length: 15; DNA: TGTGCCAGCAGCGTAGATCAACAGGGAACTAATGAGCAGTTCTTC; CDR3: CASSVDQQGTNEQFF
J: TRBJ2-3; V: TRBV20-1; D: NA; size: NA; length: 15; DNA: TGCAGTGCTAGATCCCCCTGGGGAGAGGCCGATACGCAGTATTTT; CDR3: CSARSPWGEADTQYF
J: TRBJ2-4; V: TRBV29-1; D: NA; size: once; length: 15; DNA: TGCAGCGTTGAGGGCCAGGGCGGGATGGGCAACATTCAGTACTTC; CDR3: CSVEGQGGMGNIQYF
J: TRBJ1-1; V: TRBV5-1; D: NA; size: few; length: 13; DNA: TGCGCCAGCAGCCCGAGGGGGTCCGCTGAAGCTTTCTTT; CDR3: CASSPRGSAEAFF
J: TRBJ2-1; V: TRBV7-2; D: TRBD2; size: NA; length: 17; DNA: TGTGCCAGCAGCTTAACCGCCGGCGGGAGCCCTGCAAATGAGCAGTTCTTC; CDR3: CASSLTAGGSPANEQFF
J: TRBJ2-3; V: TRBV5-1; D: NA; size: once; length: 16; DNA: TGCGCCAGCAGGCTTGATGGGGGGGGCGGAGCAGATACGCAGTATTTT; CDR3: CASRLDGGGGADTQYF
J: TRBJ2-7; V: TRBV19; D: NA; size: few; length: 12; DNA: TGTGCCAGTAGTACGGGGTACTACGAGCAGTACTTC; CDR3: CASSTGYYEQYF
J: TRBJ2-7; V: TRBV5-1; D: TRBD1; size: few; length: 15; DNA: TGCGCCAGCAGCTTGGCAGGGGGAGAGGGGTCCGAGCAGTACTTC; CDR3: CASSLAGGEGSEQYF
J: TRBJ2-7; V: TRBV7-2; D: TRBD2; size: NA; length: 13; DNA: TGTGCCAGCAGAGGGACTATCGGGAGCCCTCCGTACTTC; CDR3: CASRGTIGSPPYF
J: TRBJ1-5; V: TRBV20-1; D: NA; size: NA; length: 15; DNA: TGCAGTGCTAGAGATTCGGCCAGGGCCAATCAGCCCCAGCATTTT; CDR3: CSARDSARANQPQHF
J: TRBJ2-3; V: TRBV28; D: TRBD1; size: NA; length: 17; DNA: TGTGCCAGCAGTTTACCCTCCGGGACAGGGGCCATAGATACGCAGTATTTT; CDR3: CASSLPSGTGAIDTQYF
J: TRBJ2-7; V: TRBV5-1; D: NA; size: NA; length: 15; DNA: TGCGCCAGCAGCTTGGCCCCAGAGAGCTCCTACGAGCAGTACTTC; CDR3: CASSLAPESSYEQYF
J: TRBJ2-2; V: TRBV25-1; D: NA; size: NA; length: 13; DNA: TGTGCCAGCAGTAGCACTGTTACCGGGGAGCTGTTTTTT; CDR3: CASSSTVTGELFF
J: TRBJ2-5; V: TRBV5-5; D: TRBD2; size: few; length: 15; DNA: TGTGCCAGCAGCCCCGGGGGGGGCGCTTCAGAGACCCAGTACTTC; CDR3: CASSPGGGASETQYF
J: TRBJ2-2; V: TRBV7-3; D: NA; size: NA; length: 13; DNA: TGTGCCAGCAGCTCGCAGGGCGCCGGGGAGCTGTTTTTT; CDR3: CASSSQGAGELFF
J: TRBJ2-2; V: TRBV6-2/TRBV6-3; D: TRBD2; size: NA; length: 15; DNA: TGTGCCAGCAGAGCGGGGAACCTTAACACCGGGGAGCTGTTTTTT; CDR3: CASRAGNLNTGELFF